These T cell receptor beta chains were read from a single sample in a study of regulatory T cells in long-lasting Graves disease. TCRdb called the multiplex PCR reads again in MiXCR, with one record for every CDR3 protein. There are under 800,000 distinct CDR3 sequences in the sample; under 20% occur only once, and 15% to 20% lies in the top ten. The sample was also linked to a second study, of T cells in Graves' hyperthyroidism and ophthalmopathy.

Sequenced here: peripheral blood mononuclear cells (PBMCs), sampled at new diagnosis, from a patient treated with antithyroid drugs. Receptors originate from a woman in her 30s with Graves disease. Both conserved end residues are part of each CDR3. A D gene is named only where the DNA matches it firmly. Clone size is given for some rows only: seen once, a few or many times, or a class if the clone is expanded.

DNA: TGCGCCAGCAGCTCCGGACAGGTCAACAATGAGCAGTTCTTC
CDR3: CASSSGQVNNEQFF
J: TRBJ2-1
size: many
length: 14
D: TRBD1
V: TRBV5-1

DNA: TGCAGCGTTGATGGTCAGTACCAAGAGACCCAGTACTTC
CDR3: CSVDGQYQETQYF
J: TRBJ2-5
size: many
length: 13
D: -
V: TRBV29-1

DNA: TGTGCCACGGCGCGGGGGAGCGGGAGTAATTACGAGCAGTACTTC
CDR3: CATARGSGSNYEQYF
J: TRBJ2-7
size: -
length: 15
D: TRBD2
V: TRBV15

DNA: TGCGCCAGCAGCCCCCCAGCGGTTAATACGCAGTATTTT
CDR3: CASSPPAVNTQYF
J: TRBJ2-3
size: -
length: 13
D: -
V: TRBV4-1

DNA: TGTGCCAGCAGTTACTCGGGCATAAACGAGCAGTACTTC
CDR3: CASSYSGINEQYF
J: TRBJ2-7
size: few
length: 13
D: -
V: TRBV6-2/TRBV6-3

DNA: TGTGCCAGCAGGCAATCCGGGACCTTCACAGGGGGTCCTAATGAAAAACTGTTTTTT
CDR3: CASRQSGTFTGGPNEKLFF
J: TRBJ1-4
size: many
length: 19
D: TRBD1
V: TRBV2

DNA: TGCAGTGCTCCTCGCAGGGGGCGCGGGAGCACAGATACGCAGTATTTT
CDR3: CSAPRRGRGSTDTQYF
J: TRBJ2-3
size: few
length: 16
D: TRBD1
V: TRBV20-1

DNA: TGTGCCTGGTCGAAGGACTTAGTTAATGAAAAACTGTTTTTT
CDR3: CAWSKDLVNEKLFF
J: TRBJ1-4
size: -
length: 14
D: -
V: TRBV30

DNA: TGTGCCAGCAGTCCCGGGACTAGCTTTAGCACAGATACGCAGTATTTT
CDR3: CASSPGTSFSTDTQYF
J: TRBJ2-3
size: medium-sized
length: 16
D: TRBD2
V: TRBV6-1

DNA: TGTGCCAGCAGCCTGAGGACAGGTCCAACGGCTGAGCAGTTCTTC
CDR3: CASSLRTGPTAEQFF
J: TRBJ2-1
size: many
length: 15
D: TRBD1
V: TRBV7-8

DNA: TGTGCCAGCAGCCGAGACCTTTCCGTGGGAGAGCAGTACTTC
CDR3: CASSRDLSVGEQYF
J: TRBJ2-7
size: many
length: 14
D: -
V: TRBV13

DNA: TGCAGCGGGGTGAAAAACACCGGGGAGCTGTTTTTT
CDR3: CSGVKNTGELFF
J: TRBJ2-2
size: few
length: 12
D: -
V: TRBV20-1

DNA: TGCAGCGTCCTGACAGGGGGCAACTCTGGGGCCAACGTCCTGACTTTC
CDR3: CSVLTGGNSGANVLTF
J: TRBJ2-6
size: -
length: 16
D: TRBD1
V: TRBV29-1

DNA: TGTGCCAGTAGCCTCAATCCCTCCGGGCCCATCACTGAAGCTTTCTTT
CDR3: CASSLNPSGPITEAFF
J: TRBJ1-1
size: many
length: 16
D: -
V: TRBV19

DNA: TGTGCCAGCAGTTTAGGGTCAGGGCCCGGGGAGCTGTTTTTT
CDR3: CASSLGSGPGELFF
J: TRBJ2-2
size: many
length: 14
D: -
V: TRBV27

DNA: TGTGCCAGCAGTTTCCTAGCGGGGTCTATTAATGAGCAGTTCTTC
CDR3: CASSFLAGSINEQFF
J: TRBJ2-1
size: many
length: 15
D: TRBD2
V: TRBV12-3/TRBV12-4

DNA: TGCGCCAGCAGCCAAGGACTAGCGGTGGCCCAGTACTTC
CDR3: CASSQGLAVAQYF
J: TRBJ2-5
size: -
length: 13
D: TRBD2
V: TRBV4-1

DNA: TGTGCCAGCAGGGGACAGGGGTCCTACGAGCAGTACTTC
CDR3: CASRGQGSYEQYF
J: TRBJ2-7
size: many
length: 13
D: TRBD1
V: TRBV28

DNA: TGTGCCAGCAGTTACAGTGGGGCTCATAATGAAAAACTGTTTTTT
CDR3: CASSYSGAHNEKLFF
J: TRBJ1-4
size: few
length: 15
D: -
V: TRBV6-5

DNA: TGTGCCAGCAGTTACAACGGGGCGAACACTGAAGCTTTCTTT
CDR3: CASSYNGANTEAFF
J: TRBJ1-1
size: many
length: 14
D: -
V: TRBV6-5

DNA: TGTGCCAGCAGCCGGGCGGCCTCTGGAAACACCATATATTTT
CDR3: CASSRAASGNTIYF
J: TRBJ1-3
size: -
length: 14
D: -
V: TRBV7-9

DNA: TGTGCCAGCAGTTTGAGTGGACTATCCAAAAACATTCAGTACTTC
CDR3: CASSLSGLSKNIQYF
J: TRBJ2-4
size: many
length: 15
D: -
V: TRBV28

DNA: TGCAGCGTTGTATACGGCTACAATGAGCAGTTCTTC
CDR3: CSVVYGYNEQFF
J: TRBJ2-1
size: many
length: 12
D: -
V: TRBV29-1

DNA: TGCAGCGTAGGCCGGGAGCAAGAGGGCTACACCTTC
CDR3: CSVGREQEGYTF
J: TRBJ1-2
size: many
length: 12
D: -
V: TRBV29-1

DNA: TGCAGTGCGAAGACAGGGGGAAACACCGGGGAGCTGTTTTTT
CDR3: CSAKTGGNTGELFF
J: TRBJ2-2
size: few
length: 14
D: TRBD1
V: TRBV20-1

DNA: TGTGCCAGCAGTTTATCGGGACAGGAGATTGGAGAGCAGTACTTC
CDR3: CASSLSGQEIGEQYF
J: TRBJ2-7
size: once
length: 15
D: TRBD1
V: TRBV27